The sequence of this T cell receptor beta chain was determined in a study of CD8 T cells in ankylosing spondylitis. Study observations and caveats: Typical of ankylosing spondylitis blood, it appeared, was a TCR beta motif of under 10 highly homologous variants.

Per germline, CDR1 SGHDT and CDR2 YYEEEE. The CDR3 has 13 amino acids. The V end was cut by 4 bases, the J end by 6 bases, with 11 bases between. This clonotype was observed a handful of times. Antigen unknown. TCRdb called the 5' RACE reads again in MiXCR, with one record for every CDR3 protein. The table includes about 250,000 distinct CDR3 sequences, roughly 25% detected once. The sample comprised blood, either unsorted or a sorted T cell fraction (not recorded which). This clonotype originated in a male donor with ankylosing spondylitis or in good health (not recorded which). The chain joins TRBV5-6 to TRBJ2-1; TRBD1 or TRBD2 may be the D gene (5 bases each). CDR3 in DNA: TGTGCCAGCAGCCAGTTTGGGGGCAATGAGCAGTTCTTC. This encodes CASSQFGGNEQFF.